These 25 T cell receptor beta chains were all obtained from the same sample, sequenced in a study of T cells after yellow fever vaccination. In TCRdb, the 5' RACE reads were re-called with MiXCR into one record per CDR3 protein. The table has 200,000 to 300,000 distinct CDR3 sequences, approximately 6.7% seen once. The sample consisted of CD4+ T cells sorted from PBMCs, taken on the day of the yellow fever booster vaccination. The receptors here all came from a man aged 25-40 years who received the YFV17D yellow fever vaccine.

This clonotype was seen at least ten times. This rearrangement joins TRBV7-2 to TRBJ2-1, with TRBD2 identical over 8 bases. The CDR3 has 14 residues. CDR1 is SGHTA and CDR2 is FQGNSA in the germline V gene. V lost 4 bases and J lost 6; bases outside the gene matches: 5. The CDR3 DNA reads TGTGCCAGCAGCTGGGTAGCGGGAATCAATGAGCAGTTCTTC. Translation gives CASSWVAGINEQFF.

The chain employs TRBV10-3 and TRBJ2-3, with D perhaps TRBD1 (5 bases). Germline V gene lookup returns CDR1 ENHRY and CDR2 SYGVKD. Trimming stripped 6 bases from V and 0 bases from J, with 10 bases between. The CDR3 spans 14 residues. The CDR3 DNA follows: TGTGCCATCAGGACAGACTTGAGCACAGATACGCAGTATTTT. It yields the protein CAIRTDLSTDTQYF.

As regards this clonotype: A much larger clone is a single base away; this may be a read error. This chain uses TRBV19 with TRBJ2-5; maybe TRBD1 (6 bases). The germline V gene encodes CDR1 LNHDA and CDR2 SQIVND (reference sequence). The V end was cut by 3 bases, the J end by 6 bases, with 14 bases between. This CDR3 contains 14 residues. The CDR3 region has the DNA TGTGCCAGTAGTATTGGAAGGGGGTCACAGACCCAGTACTTC. Translating gives CASSIGRGSQTQYF.

V is TRBV21-1 and J is TRBJ2-7; the listed D gene, TRBD1, was not tested against the DNA. TRBV21-1 is a known pseudogene. The CDR3 loop spans 18 amino acids. The CDR3 sequence: CASSPGEEGTGREEEQYF. CDR3 DNA: TGTGCCAGCAGCCCCGGAGAAGAGGGTACAGGACGAGAGGAGGAGCAGTACTTC.

This clonotype was seen only a few times. The rearrangement joins TRBV29-1 to TRBJ2-7, with 10 positions matching TRBD1. The CDR3 runs to 12 residues. The germline CDR1 and CDR2 sequences are SQVTM and ANQGSEA. Trimming removed 6 bases from V and 4 bases from J; junction bases left unmatched: 3. The CDR3 DNA reads TGCAGCGTGACAGGGGGCGCGTACGAGCAGTACTTC. It encodes CSVTGGAYEQYF.

This clonotype turned up a few times. This chain joins TRBV5-1 and TRBJ1-5, with D perhaps TRBD1 (5 bases). The ends were cut back, 0 bases at V and 2 bases at J, with 15 bases in the middle. This CDR3 is 17 amino acids long. Germline CDR1 and CDR2: SGHRS and YFSETQ. CDR3 coding DNA: TGCGCCAGCAGCTTGGCCCCGACAGAGATCGGCAATCAGCCCCAGCATTTT. It specifies CASSLAPTEIGNQPQHF.

The sample holds a few counts of this clonotype. The chain uses TRBV6-5 and TRBJ2-6; D possibly corresponds to TRBD1 (5 bases). There are 19 residues in the CDR3. Trimming stripped 0 bases from V and 0 bases from J, with 15 bases between. Germline V gene lookup returns CDR1 MNHEY and CDR2 SVGAGI. This chain's CDR3 is CASSYSLQGTHSGANVLTF. The CDR3 bases are TGTGCCAGCAGTTACTCACTTCAGGGCACCCACTCTGGGGCCAACGTCCTGACTTTC.

The rearrangement links TRBV6-5 to TRBJ2-4, with D possibly TRBD1 on 6 matching bases. Germline V lookup: CDR1 MNHEY, CDR2 SVGAGI. This CDR3 is built from 17 residues. V lost 2 bases and J lost 2, with 16 bases in between. The CDR3 DNA follows: TGTGCCAGCAGTTACCCAGGGGATTCCAGAACCAAAAACATTCAGTACTTC. Its protein product is CASSYPGDSRTKNIQYF.

This clonotype came up a few times. The chain combines TRBV28 with TRBJ2-1; TRBD2 might be the D (5 bases). The CDR3 has 14 residues. The ends were cut back, 7 bases at V and 8 bases at J, with 18 bases in the middle. Germline CDR1 reads MDHEN; CDR2 reads SYDVKM. The CDR3 protein is CASNTDRERDEQFF. DNA of the CDR3: TGTGCCAGCAATACCGACCGTGAGAGGGATGAGCAGTTCTTC.

This clonotype was seen only a few times. The V gene is TRBV18, the J gene TRBJ1-1; 8 bases agree with TRBD1. J gave up 12 bases and V 2 bases, and 8 bases lay outside the gene matches. Germline assignment: CDR1 KGHSH and CDR2 LQKENI. The CDR3 is 13 amino acids. The CDR3 nucleotides are TGTGCCAGCTCACCAGGGACAGGAACGTCGTCTTTCTTT. This codes for CASSPGTGTSSFF.

In this sample, this clonotype turned up many times. The chain joins TRBV2 to TRBJ2-1; TRBD2 might be the D (6 bases). CDR3 length equals 13 residues. CDR1 is SNHLY, CDR2 FYNNEI, per germline. V lost 8 bases to trimming and J lost 9 bases, with 17 bases between them. As DNA, the CDR3 is TGTGCCAGCCCCATAGCTGGAGGGACTGAGCAGTTCTTC. Translated, it gives CASPIAGGTEQFF. Full variable domain (rest looked up from reference TRBV2 and TRBJ2-1): EPEVTQTPSHQVTQMGQEVILRCVPISNHLYFYWYRQILGQKVEFLVSFYNNEISEKSEIFDDQFSVERPDGSNFTLKIRSTKLEDSAMYFCASPIAGGTEQFFGPGTRLTVL.

The table lists this clonotype with many counts. This chain connects TRBV7-7 to TRBJ2-3; D possibly matches TRBD1 or TRBD2 (5 bases each). The V end lost 1 base, the J end lost 3 bases, and 11 bases lay between the germline ends. The CDR3 is 15 residues long. Germline-derived CDR1 and CDR2 are SSHAT and FNYEAQ (reference sequence). In DNA, the CDR3 is TGTGCCAGCAGCTTAGGGGCCGGGGCAACAGATACGCAGTATTTT. Translated: CASSLGAGATDTQYF.

The V and J genes are TRBV23-1 and TRBJ1-6; the D is unclear. TRBV23-1 is flagged as an ORF with uncertain function. V lost 6 bases and J lost 12, with 9 bases in between. CDR3 size: 11 residues. CDR3 bases: TGCGCCAGCAGGGAAGGTCTACCCCTCCACTTT. Translating gives CASREGLPLHF.

In this sample, this clonotype turned up many times. The chain joins TRBV4-3 to TRBJ2-3; possibly TRBD2 for D (6 bases). With 3 bases removed from V and 0 bases from J, the gap between germline ends came to 19 bases. The CDR3 totals 18 residues. Per germline, CDR1 LGHNA and CDR2 YSLEER. The CDR3: CASSHLLPGLGSTDTQYF. The CDR3 bases are TGCGCCAGCAGCCACCTCCTCCCGGGACTTGGAAGCACAGATACGCAGTATTTT.

This clonotype was counted many times. The rearrangement links TRBV12-3 or TRBV12-4 to TRBJ2-1, with TRBD1 matching 7 bases. The CDR3 extends over 15 amino acids. Unmatched junction bases numbered 10, after V lost 2 bases and J lost 9 bases. The DNA for the CDR3 is TGTGCCAGCAGTTTATCCTCGACAGGGAAGAGTGAGCAGTTCTTC. Translated: CASSLSSTGKSEQFF.

CDR3 nucleotide sequence: TGTGCCAGCAGCGGACGACAGGGGGCTATCACTGAAGCTTTCTTT. Translating it yields CASSGRQGAITEAFF. The genes are TRBV7-2 and TRBJ1-1; TRBD1 agrees at 10 bases. The length of the CDR3 is 15 residues. The V gene's germline CDR1 is SGHTA and CDR2 FQGNSA. V was pared by 5 bases and J by 4 bases, with 7 bases of the junction left unmatched.

V gene TRBV7-2 combines with J gene TRBJ2-5; D remains ambiguous. The CDR3 contains 14 residues. Trimming shortened V by 1 base and J by 5 bases, and 11 bases separated the two germline ends. From germline, CDR1 is SGHTA and CDR2 FQGNSA. CDR3 sequence (DNA): TGTGCCAGCAGCTTAGGAGTGTCCCGGGAGACCCAGTACTTC. Amino acids: CASSLGVSRETQYF. Filled out from reference TRBV7-2 and TRBJ2-5, the complete variable domain reads GAGVSQSPSNKVTEKGKDVELRCDPISGHTALYWYRQSLGQGLEFLIYFQGNSAPDKSGLPSDRFSAERTGGSVSTLTIQRTQQEDSAVYLCASSLGVSRETQYFGPGTRLLVL.

This clonotype occurred a few times. The genes are TRBV7-2 and TRBJ2-5; D call uncertain. CDR1 is SGHTA and CDR2 is FQGNSA in the germline V gene. The CDR3 covers 13 residues. V was shortened by 5 bases and J by 2 bases, with 9 bases between the two germline ends. CDR3 residues: CASSALLQETQYF. Written as DNA, the CDR3 is TGTGCCAGCAGCGCCCTGTTACAAGAGACCCAGTACTTC.

The sample holds many counts of this clonotype. The V gene is TRBV12-3 or TRBV12-4, the J gene TRBJ2-2; possibly TRBD2 for D (6 bases). The CDR3 loop spans 15 amino acids. V was clipped by 3 bases and J by 3 bases, with 11 bases between them. The CDR3: CASSLWREDTGELFF. The DNA of the CDR3 is TGTGCCAGCAGTTTGTGGAGGGAGGACACCGGGGAGCTGTTTTTT.

The chain couples TRBV11-2 to TRBJ2-7, with D tentatively TRBD2 (5 bases). The V end lost 1 base, the J end lost 0 bases, and 10 bases lay between the germline ends. Per germline, CDR1 SGHAT and CDR2 FQNNGV. The CDR3 length is 15 residues. The CDR3 DNA reads as TGTGCCAGCAGCTTAGTTCGAGGGCCCTCCTACGAGCAGTACTTC. This gives the protein CASSLVRGPSYEQYF.

This clonotype was seen repeatedly, ten times or more. This chain joins TRBV20-1 and TRBJ2-3; D possibly corresponds to TRBD2 (6 bases). Germline CDR1 is DFQATT and CDR2 is SNEGSKA (reference sequence). Trimming removed 7 bases at V and 5 bases at J, with 7 bases between. This CDR3 has 10 residues. CDR3 in DNA: TGCAGTGGGGGACTAGATACGCAGTATTTT. Translating it yields CSGGLDTQYF.

This clonotype has just a few counts. The V gene is TRBV30, the J gene TRBJ2-7; 12 bases match TRBD2. V lost 4 bases and J lost 4; bases outside the gene matches: 5. There are 14 residues in the CDR3. Germline V lookup: CDR1 GTSNPN, CDR2 SVGIG (reference sequence). The CDR3 DNA follows: TGTGCCTGGATTAGGACTAGCGGGGCTTACGAGCAGTACTTC. Translating it yields CAWIRTSGAYEQYF. Full variable domain (rest looked up from reference TRBV30 and TRBJ2-7): SQTIHQWPATLVQPVGSPLSLECTVEGTSNPNLYWYRQAAGRGLQLLFYSVGIGQISSEVPQNLSASRPQDRQFILSSKKLLLSDSGFYLCAWIRTSGAYEQYFGPGTRLTVT.

The chain couples TRBV7-2 to TRBJ2-4, with D tentatively TRBD1 or TRBD2 (7 bases each). In germline, CDR1 is SGHTA, CDR2 FQGNSA. CDR3 length: 15 amino acids. V was pared by 4 bases and J by 6 bases, with 16 bases between. CDR3 protein: CASSSLRGGRNIQYF. DNA of the CDR3: TGTGCCAGCAGCTCCCTCAGGGGGGGGAGAAACATTCAGTACTTC.

The chain combines TRBV7-2 with TRBJ2-3; 7 bases agree with TRBD2. Germline trimming cut 1 base from V and 4 bases from J; bases unmatched to any gene: 11. Germline values: CDR1 SGHTA, CDR2 FQGNSA. The CDR3 runs 17 residues. The CDR3 spells CASSLVRLREVPDTQYF. The CDR3 bases are TGTGCCAGCAGCTTAGTCCGGCTTCGGGAGGTTCCAGATACGCAGTATTTT.

This clonotype was detected ten times or more. The rearrangement joins TRBV5-6 to TRBJ2-7; D gene ambiguous. In germline, CDR1 is SGHDT, CDR2 YYEEEE. The CDR3 loop spans 14 amino acids. Trimming cost V 0 bases and J 2 bases, with 9 bases left between them. This CDR3 is CASSLVSQPYEQYF. In DNA, the CDR3 is TGTGCCAGCAGCTTGGTTAGCCAGCCCTACGAGCAGTACTTC.